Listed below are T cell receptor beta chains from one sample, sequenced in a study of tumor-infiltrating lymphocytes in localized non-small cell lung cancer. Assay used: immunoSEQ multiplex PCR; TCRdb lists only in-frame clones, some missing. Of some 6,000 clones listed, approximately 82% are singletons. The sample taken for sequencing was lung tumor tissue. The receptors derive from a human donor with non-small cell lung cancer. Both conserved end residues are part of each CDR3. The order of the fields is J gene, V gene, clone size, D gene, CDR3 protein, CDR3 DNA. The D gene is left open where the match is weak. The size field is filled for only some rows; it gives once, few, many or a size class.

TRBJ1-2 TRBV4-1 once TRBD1 CASSQAPLDREVGGYTF TGCGCCAGCAGCCAAGCGCCCTTGGACAGGGAGGTTGGTGGCTACACCTTC
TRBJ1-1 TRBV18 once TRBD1 CASSGQSLEAFF TGTGCCAGCTCGGGACAGAGCCTTGAAGCTTTCTTT
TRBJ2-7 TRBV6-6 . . CASRQQAHEQYF TGTGCCAGCAGACAACAGGCCCACGAGCAGTACTTC
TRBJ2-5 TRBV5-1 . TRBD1 CASSLRDRVDSETQYF TGCGCCAGCAGCTTGAGGGACAGGGTAGATAGTGAGACCCAGTACTTC
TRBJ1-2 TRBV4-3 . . CASSQDRVSGYTF TGCGCCAGCAGCCAAGACAGGGTGTCGGGCTACACCTTC
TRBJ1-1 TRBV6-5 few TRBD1 CASSDRVTEAFF TGTGCCAGCAGTGACAGGGTTACTGAAGCTTTCTTT
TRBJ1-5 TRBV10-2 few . CASRSGTPYSNQPQHF TGCGCCAGTAGATCCGGGACACCATATAGCAATCAGCCCCAGCATTTT
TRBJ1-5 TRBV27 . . CASSKTYSGGGYSNQPRHF TGTGCCAGCAGTAAAACTTACTCAGGAGGGGGGTATAGCAATCAGCCCCGGCATTTT
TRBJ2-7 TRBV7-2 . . CASSLVKGTLSSYEQYF TGTGCCAGCAGCTTAGTGAAGGGGACCTTGAGCTCCTACGAGCAGTACTTC
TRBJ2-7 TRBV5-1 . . CASSWARSSPYEQYF TGCGCCAGCAGCTGGGCTCGGTCCTCGCCCTACGAGCAGTACTTC
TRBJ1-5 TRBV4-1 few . CASSQDLAEPLPQHF TGCGCCAGCAGCCAAGATCTGGCAGAGCCCCTACCCCAGCATTTT
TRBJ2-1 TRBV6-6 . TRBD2 CASSRLLAGVYNEQFF TGTGCCAGCAGCCGCTTGTTAGCGGGAGTCTACAATGAGCAGTTCTTC
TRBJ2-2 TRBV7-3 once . CASRSSREWSGELFF TGTGCCAGCAGGTCATCCCGGGAGTGGTCCGGGGAGCTGTTTTTT
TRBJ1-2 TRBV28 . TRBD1 CASSLYPDRKVYGYTF TGTGCCAGCAGTTTATACCCGGACAGGAAAGTATATGGCTACACCTTC
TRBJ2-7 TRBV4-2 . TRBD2 CASSQGMASGDYEQYF TGTGCCAGCAGCCAAGGGATGGCTAGCGGAGACTACGAGCAGTACTTC
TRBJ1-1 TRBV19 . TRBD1 CASRVQGGTEAFF TGTGCCAGTAGGGTTCAGGGGGGCACTGAAGCTTTCTTT
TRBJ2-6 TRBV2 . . CASSEVSGANVLTF TGTGCCAGCAGTGAAGTTTCTGGGGCCAACGTCCTGACTTTC
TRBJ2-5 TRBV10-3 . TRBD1 CAIKDREETQYF TGTGCCATCAAGGACAGGGAGGAGACCCAGTACTTC
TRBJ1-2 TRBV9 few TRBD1 CASSVEGQGFYGYTF TGTGCCAGCAGCGTAGAGGGACAGGGATTTTATGGCTACACCTTC
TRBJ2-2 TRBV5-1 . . CASSPAGGVELFF TGCGCCAGCAGCCCCGCCGGGGGAGTGGAGCTGTTTTTT
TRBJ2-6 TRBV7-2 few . CASTQVLSGANVLTF TGTGCCAGCACCCAAGTACTCTCTGGGGCCAACGTCCTGACTTTC
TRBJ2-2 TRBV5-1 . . CASSYRNTGELFF TGCGCCAGCAGCTATCGGAACACCGGGGAGCTGTTTTTT
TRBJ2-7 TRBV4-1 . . CASSPGSDSSYEQYF TGCGCCAGCAGCCCCGGTTCGGACAGCTCCTACGAGCAGTACTTC
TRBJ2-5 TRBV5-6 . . CASSWGASGETQYF TGTGCCAGCAGCTGGGGGGCTAGTGGGGAGACCCAGTACTTC
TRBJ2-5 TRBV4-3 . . CASSQRLEGETQYF TGCGCCAGCAGCCAACGGCTAGAGGGGGAGACCCAGTACTTC
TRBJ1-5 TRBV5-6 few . CASSRGPADQPQHF TGTGCCAGCAGCCGGGGACCCGCGGATCAGCCCCAGCATTTT
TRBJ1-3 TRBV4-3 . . CASSQDWGGAGNTIYF TGCGCCAGCAGCCAAGATTGGGGGGGCGCGGGAAACACCATATATTTT
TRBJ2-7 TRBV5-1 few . CASSSAPGRYEQYF TGCGCCAGCAGCTCTGCACCCGGGCGATACGAGCAGTACTTC
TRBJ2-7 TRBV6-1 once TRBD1 CASRTGQASYEQYF TGTGCCAGCCGTACTGGACAGGCCAGCTACGAGCAGTACTTC
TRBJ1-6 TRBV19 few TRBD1 CASSLGQNNSPLHF TGTGCCAGTAGTTTGGGACAGAATAATTCACCCCTCCACTTT
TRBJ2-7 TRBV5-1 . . CASSLRVSGIEQYF TGCGCCAGCAGCTTGAGAGTTTCAGGGATTGAGCAGTACTTC